This T cell receptor (beta chain) was recorded in a study of T cells in Graves' hyperthyroidism and ophthalmopathy. About the research overall: Peripheral blood draws took place at initial diagnosis, ahead of any treatment. Study-wide results and limits: Stable hyperthyroidism was separated from ophthalmopathy by a model based on 13 V-J features. Most clonotypes that expanded in the thyroid above 0.001 also showed up in blood.

Trimming took 9 bases from V and 4 from J; bases not matched to a gene: 5. Germline V gives CDR1 ENHRY, CDR2 SYGVKD. The CDR3 has 13 residues. This clonotype was observed a few times. What it binds is not known. Researchers took RNA transcripts and amplified the TCR beta CDR3 regions from them. Using the HTBI primer set, a first-round RT-PCR was run on the TCR CDR3. TCRdb reprocessed the multiplex PCR reads with MiXCR, giving one entry per CDR3 protein. The sample comprises some 300,000 distinct CDR3 sequences, roughly 18% of which are singletons, and 39% rests with the top ten. Disease lasting under 3 months, a NOSPECS grade of at least 4, and a Clinical Activity Score of at least 3 were features of the ophthalmopathy patients.

The chain links TRBV10-3 to TRBJ2-1; 8 bases agree with TRBD2. Sequenced input: blood. This receptor was taken from a man aged 45-65 years with Graves' ophthalmopathy. The DNA of the CDR3 is TGTGCCATTAGCGGGACGTCGTACAATGAGCAGTTCTTC. Translated: CAISGTSYNEQFF.